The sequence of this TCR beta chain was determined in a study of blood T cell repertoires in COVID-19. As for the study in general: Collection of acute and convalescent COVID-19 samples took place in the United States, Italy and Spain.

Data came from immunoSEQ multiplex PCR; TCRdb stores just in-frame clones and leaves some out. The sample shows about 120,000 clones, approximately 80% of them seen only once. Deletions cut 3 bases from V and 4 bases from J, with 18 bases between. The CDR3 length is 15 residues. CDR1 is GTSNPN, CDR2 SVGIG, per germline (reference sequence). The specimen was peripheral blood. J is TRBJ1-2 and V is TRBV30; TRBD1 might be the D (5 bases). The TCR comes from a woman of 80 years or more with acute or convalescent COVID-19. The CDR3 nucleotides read TGTGCCTGGAGGGAGGGCCGGGGCAGCTCCTATGGCTACACCTTC. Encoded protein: CAWREGRGSSYGYTF.